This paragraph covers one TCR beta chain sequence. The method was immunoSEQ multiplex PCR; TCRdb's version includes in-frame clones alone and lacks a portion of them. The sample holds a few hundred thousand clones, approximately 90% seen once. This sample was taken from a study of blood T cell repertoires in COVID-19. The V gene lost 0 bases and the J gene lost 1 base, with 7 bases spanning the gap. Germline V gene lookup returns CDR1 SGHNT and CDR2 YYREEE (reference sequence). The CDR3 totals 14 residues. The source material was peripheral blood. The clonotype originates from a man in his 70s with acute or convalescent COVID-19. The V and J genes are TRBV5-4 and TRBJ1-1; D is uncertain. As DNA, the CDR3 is TGTGCCAGCAGCTTGGAGATGAGGAACACTGAAGCTTTCTTT. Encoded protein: CASSLEMRNTEAFF.